Shown below are 32 T cell receptor beta chains from a single sample sequenced in a study of T-cell reconstitution after alpha-beta-depleted transplantation in children. Unique molecular identifiers were built into the TCRbeta library. Each CDR3 protein gets one entry after TCRdb re-called the PCR reads with MiXCR. The sample lists roughly 500,000 distinct CDR3 sequences, about 30% occurring once. Material: PBMCs from the stem cell graft donor, obtained from the stem cell graft. These receptors were taken from a human donor who donated a stem cell graft to a child with aplastic anemia.

In its sample, this clonotype was seen many times. In DNA, the CDR3 is TGTGCCAGTAGTATTAGGGACAAGAACACTGAAGCTTTCTTT. It yields the protein CASSIRDKNTEAFF. V is TRBV19 and J is TRBJ1-1; TRBD1 might be the D (6 bases). Trimming took 3 bases from V and 1 from J, leaving 9 bases between them. Per the germline V gene, CDR1 is LNHDA and CDR2 is SQIVND (reference sequence). The CDR3 is 14 amino acids. Full variable domain (rest looked up from reference TRBV19 and TRBJ1-1): DGGITQSPKYLFRKEGQNVTLSCEQNLNHDAMYWYRQDPGQGLRLIYYSQIVNDFQKGDIAEGYSVSREKKESFPLTVTSAQKNPTAFYLCASSIRDKNTEAFFGQGTRLTVV.

CDR3 sequence: CASSLWGANTEAFF. CDR3 nucleotides: TGTGCCAGCAGCTTATGGGGGGCGAACACTGAAGCTTTCTTT. V and J are TRBV5-5 and TRBJ1-1; TRBD1 is a possible D gene (6 bases). Trimming cost V 2 bases and J 1 base, with 9 bases left between them. CDR1 is SGHKS and CDR2 is YYEKEE in the germline V gene (reference sequence). This CDR3 is built from 14 residues.

In its sample, this clonotype was seen a few times. V and J are TRBV7-2 and TRBJ2-1, with TRBD2 matching over 8 bases. The CDR3 runs to 17 residues. Germline CDR1 is SGHTA and CDR2 is FQGNSA. V dropped 5 bases and J dropped 7; count of bases not matched to a gene: 16. This chain's CDR3 is CASSPRGGTRLGNEQFF. Written as DNA, the CDR3 is TGTGCCAGCAGCCCGCGAGGAGGGACTAGGCTCGGAAATGAGCAGTTCTTC.

This clonotype was found a few times. The chain has TRBV5-1 and TRBJ2-7; 11 bases fit TRBD2. The CDR3 has 17 residues. Per the germline V gene, CDR1 is SGHRS and CDR2 is YFSETQ. V gave up 4 bases and J gave up 4 bases; unmatched junction bases: 13. Here the CDR3 reads CASSLGLLAGGVYEQYF. The CDR3 region has the DNA TGCGCCAGCAGCCTGGGACTTCTAGCGGGAGGTGTATACGAGCAGTACTTC.

The chain is built from TRBV7-9 and TRBJ2-3; 12 positions match TRBD2. Germline V lookup: CDR1 SEHNR, CDR2 FQNEAQ (reference sequence). This CDR3 is 16 amino acids long. The V gene end was trimmed by 0 bases and the J gene end by 5 bases; junction bases not matched to a gene: 3. The CDR3 spells CASSLALGLAGDTQYF. CDR3 in DNA: TGTGCCAGCAGCTTAGCATTGGGACTAGCGGGAGATACGCAGTATTTT.

The table lists this clonotype with a few counts. This rearrangement joins TRBV20-1 to TRBJ2-4; D ambiguous. Trimming pared 5 bases from V and 0 bases from J, leaving 14 bases between. Germline V gene sequence: CDR1 DFQATT, CDR2 SNEGSKA (reference sequence). The CDR3 loop spans 15 amino acids. The CDR3 DNA sequence: TGCAGTGCTGAGTCCTTAGTGTTAGCCAAAAACATTCAGTACTTC. Protein product: CSAESLVLAKNIQYF.

The chain combines TRBV5-1 with TRBJ2-3; D is possibly TRBD1 or TRBD2 (5 bases each). The CDR3 has 15 amino acids. V lost 2 bases and J lost 2, with 12 bases in between. CDR1 and CDR2 from the germline V gene are SGHRS and YFSETQ. CDR3 DNA sequence: TGCGCCAGCAGCTTAGACCGGGACGCCACAGATACGCAGTATTTT. Translating gives CASSLDRDATDTQYF.

The gene calls are TRBV5-1 and TRBJ2-3, with 9 nucleotides matching TRBD1. This CDR3 spans 15 amino acids. Trimming removed 2 bases from V and 5 bases from J; junction bases left unmatched: 6. In germline, CDR1 is SGHRS, CDR2 YFSETQ. The CDR3 region has the DNA TGCGCCAGCAGCTTCACTCTGGACAGGGGAGATACGCAGTATTTT. Translated: CASSFTLDRGDTQYF. Combining the CDR3 with reference TRBV5-1 and TRBJ2-3 gives the whole variable domain KAGVTQTPRYLIKTRGQQVTLSCSPISGHRSVSWYQQTPGQGLQFLFEYFSETQRNKGNFPGRFSGRQFSNSRSEMNVSTLELGDSALYLCASSFTLDRGDTQYFGPGTRLTVL.

This clonotype was seen only a few times. V gene TRBV29-1 combines with J gene TRBJ2-3; 8 bases agree with TRBD2. Germline CDR1 and CDR2: SQVTM and ANQGSEA. The CDR3 covers 15 residues. Trimming at V came to 5 bases and at J to 4 bases, leaving 11 bases not matched to a gene. CDR3 coding DNA: TGCAGCGTTACAGGACTAGCAAATTCGTCAGATACGCAGTATTTT. It yields the protein CSVTGLANSSDTQYF.

V usage is TRBV6-2 or TRBV6-3 and J usage is TRBJ1-1; D unresolved. V dropped 6 bases and J dropped 6 bases, with 11 bases sitting between them. In germline, CDR1 is MNHEY, CDR2 SVGEGT. The CDR3 runs to 12 residues. CDR3 amino acids: CASSGSGAEAFF. Written as DNA, the CDR3 is TGTGCCAGCAGCGGATCGGGCGCTGAAGCTTTCTTT.

This chain joins TRBV7-2 and TRBJ2-5; unclear D gene. Germline V gene sequence: CDR1 SGHTA, CDR2 FQGNSA. This CDR3 is built from 16 residues. Trimming cost V 4 bases and J 4 bases, with 19 bases left between them. The CDR3 nucleotides read TGTGCCAGCAGCTCCCAAACGGGTCCCCTGGGAGAGACCCAGTACTTC. Residues: CASSSQTGPLGETQYF.

This chain joins TRBV28 and TRBJ2-2; D may correspond to TRBD1 or TRBD2 (6 bases each). This CDR3 has 14 residues. Germline loops: CDR1 MDHEN, CDR2 SYDVKM. The V gene lost 3 bases and the J gene lost 7 bases, with 12 bases spanning the gap. The CDR3 sequence: CASSFRGRNGELFF. The CDR3 nucleotides read TGTGCCAGCAGTTTCCGGGGGCGCAACGGGGAGCTGTTTTTT. The entire variable domain, with the rest obtained from reference TRBV28 and TRBJ2-2, is as follows: DVKVTQSSRYLVKRTGEKVFLECVQDMDHENMFWYRQDPGLGLRLIYFSYDVKMKEKGDIPEGYSVSREKKERFSLILESASTNQTSMYLCASSFRGRNGELFFGEGSRLTVL.

The chain carries TRBV6-1 and TRBJ2-1; tentatively, D is TRBD1 (6 bases). CDR1 is MNHNS, CDR2 SASEGT, per germline. With 6 bases removed from V and 5 bases from J, the gap between germline ends came to 17 bases. There are 15 residues in the CDR3. CDR3 in DNA: TGTGCCAGCAGACCTAGGGGGACGACAAACAATGAGCAGTTCTTC. It is translated as CASRPRGTTNNEQFF.

Only a few counts were recorded for this clonotype. The chain is built from TRBV4-2 and TRBJ2-7, with D possibly called TRBD1 or TRBD2 (5 bases each). The germline V gene encodes CDR1 LGHNA and CDR2 YNFKEQ. Deletions cut 0 bases from V and 2 bases from J, with 11 bases between. CDR3 length: 15 residues. This chain's CDR3 is CASSQDRGLAYEQYF. CDR3 coding DNA: TGTGCCAGCAGCCAAGATCGGGGCCTAGCCTACGAGCAGTACTTC.

This clonotype turned up a few times. This chain connects TRBV7-9 to TRBJ1-5; no clear D. Trimming removed 2 bases at V and 0 bases at J, with 8 bases between. The CDR3 runs 15 residues. In germline, CDR1 is SEHNR, CDR2 FQNEAQ (reference sequence). Here the CDR3 reads CASSLFDGSNQPQHF. The CDR3 nucleotides read TGTGCCAGCAGCTTATTTGACGGTAGCAATCAGCCCCAGCATTTT.

The chain employs TRBV6-1 and TRBJ2-3; D is possibly TRBD2 (6 bases). The V end lost 6 bases, the J end lost 3 bases, and 16 bases lay between the germline ends. The CDR3 consists of 15 residues. CDR1 MNHNS and CDR2 SASEGT come from the germline V gene. The CDR3 sequence is CASSHVTGETDTQYF. The CDR3 DNA reads as TGTGCCAGCAGCCACGTTACGGGAGAAACAGATACGCAGTATTTT.

The rearrangement uses TRBV4-2 and TRBJ2-1; 7 positions match TRBD1. V was clipped by 5 bases and J by 7 bases; unmatched bases: 11. The CDR3 is made up of 15 amino acids. CDR1 is LGHNA and CDR2 is YNFKEQ in the germline V gene. In DNA form, the CDR3 reads TGTGCCAGCAGCGACAGGGATTTAGGCCGAAATGAGCAGTTCTTC. Translated, it gives CASSDRDLGRNEQFF.

The gene calls are TRBV4-3 and TRBJ2-2, with unresolved D. Trimming removed 1 base at V and 4 bases at J, with 10 bases between. The CDR3 contains 15 residues. Germline CDR1 reads LGHNA; CDR2 reads YSLEER. The CDR3 region has the DNA TGCGCCAGCAGCCAAGGAATTCCGCCCACCGGGGAGCTGTTTTTT. This sequence encodes CASSQGIPPTGELFF.

The gene calls are TRBV4-3 and TRBJ2-7, with D unclear. The V end lost 1 base, the J end lost 2 bases, and 12 bases lay between the germline ends. The length of the CDR3 is 15 residues. Looked up from germline, CDR1 is LGHNA and CDR2 is YSLEER. CDR3 coding DNA: TGCGCCAGCAGCCAAGCGTTTCTGGCCCCCTACGAGCAGTACTTC. Its protein product is CASSQAFLAPYEQYF.

The chain employs TRBV7-9 and TRBJ1-2; 8 bases align to TRBD1. Germline-derived CDR1 and CDR2 are SEHNR and FQNEAQ (reference sequence). This CDR3 has 15 residues. The V and J ends lost 3 bases and 2 bases, in that order; junction bases with no gene match: 5. CDR3 coding DNA: TGTGCCAGCAGCTTCCCTGACAGGGGCAACTATGGCTACACCTTC. It yields the protein CASSFPDRGNYGYTF.

The chain joins TRBV12-3 or TRBV12-4 to TRBJ1-2; a possible D gene is TRBD1 (5 bases). The CDR3 covers 14 residues. V shed 3 bases and J shed 2 bases, with 10 bases lying between them. CDR3 in DNA: TGTGCCAGCAGTTTGACAGAGCCAAACTATGGCTACACCTTC. Protein sequence: CASSLTEPNYGYTF.

The V gene is TRBV4-2, the J gene TRBJ2-1, with 8 nucleotides matching TRBD2. The V segment lost 4 bases and the J segment 15 bases; nucleotides outside the gene matches: 11. The CDR3 runs 13 residues. The V gene's germline CDR1 is LGHNA and CDR2 YNFKEQ. CDR3 loop: CASSPIEREILFF. CDR3 sequence (DNA): TGTGCCAGCAGCCCAATAGAGCGGGAGATCCTGTTCTTC.

This rearrangement joins TRBV7-2 to TRBJ1-6, with TRBD1 identical over 8 bases. Germline assignment: CDR1 SGHTA and CDR2 FQGNSA. The CDR3 loop spans 16 amino acids. Losses at the gene ends were 4 bases for V and 0 bases for J; bases not matched to a gene: 2. CDR3 in DNA: TGTGCCAGCAGCTCAGGGGGCAGCTCCTATAATTCACCCCTCCACTTT. Translating gives CASSSGGSSYNSPLHF.

This clonotype was observed a handful of times. The CDR3 loop is CATSRELGEQFF. CDR3 nucleotide sequence: TGTGCCACCAGCAGAGAACTCGGAGAGCAGTTCTTC. V gene TRBV15 combines with J gene TRBJ2-1; D is unclear. Germline V gives CDR1 LNHNV, CDR2 YYDKDF (reference sequence). V was shortened by 0 bases and J by 10 bases, with 7 bases between the two germline ends. This CDR3 spans 12 amino acids.

V and J are TRBV18 and TRBJ2-1; D possibly corresponds to TRBD1 (5 bases). The CDR3 is 13 residues long. Per germline, CDR1 KGHSH and CDR2 LQKENI. The germline V and J ends were trimmed by 3 bases and 11 bases, with 14 bases remaining between them. The CDR3 region has the DNA TGTGCCAGCTCACCCTCCGACAGTCGTAAGCAGTTCTTC. Amino acid sequence: CASSPSDSRKQFF.

With respect to this clonotype: One end of the junction fails to match germline, which may point to a read error. The chain employs TRBV6-1 and TRBJ2-7; tentative D call: TRBD1 (6 bases). The CDR3 length is 13 residues. Germline CDR1 MNHNS, CDR2 SASEGT. CDR3 DNA: TGTGCCGGCAGTCCTCGGACAGTCTACGAGCAGTACTTC. Translating it yields CAGSPRTVYEQYF.

The table lists this clonotype with many counts. The V and J genes are TRBV18 and TRBJ2-3, with 8 bases aligning to TRBD2. Germline assignment: CDR1 KGHSH and CDR2 LQKENI. This CDR3 spans 15 amino acids. Germline trimming cut 8 bases from V and 0 bases from J; bases unmatched to any gene: 7. The CDR3 DNA reads TGTGCCAGCAGCCCTACTAGCGGTAGCACAGATACGCAGTATTTT. Protein sequence: CASSPTSGSTDTQYF. Full variable domain (remainder filled in from reference TRBV18 and TRBJ2-3): NAGVMQNPRHLVRRRGQEARLRCSPMKGHSHVYWYRQLPEEGLKFMVYLQKENIIDESGMPKERFSAEFPKEGPSILRIQQVVRGDSAAYFCASSPTSGSTDTQYFGPGTRLTVL.

CDR3: CASSMVRGWGTEAFF. CDR3 bases: TGTGCCAGTAGTATGGTCAGGGGGTGGGGCACTGAAGCTTTCTTT. The genes are TRBV19 and TRBJ1-1, with 7 bases matching TRBD1. Germline assignment: CDR1 LNHDA and CDR2 SQIVND (reference sequence). The CDR3 consists of 15 residues. Losses at the gene ends were 3 bases for V and 4 bases for J; bases not matched to a gene: 8.

In its sample, this clonotype was seen a few times. J is TRBJ2-2 and V is TRBV7-2; a possible D gene is TRBD1 (5 bases). Trimming took 3 bases from V and 5 from J, leaving 10 bases between them. Germline V gene sequence: CDR1 SGHTA, CDR2 FQGNSA. The CDR3 covers 14 residues. In DNA, the CDR3 is TGTGCCAGCAGCTTCCAACGACAGACCGGGGAGCTGTTTTTT. It yields the protein CASSFQRQTGELFF.

The chain combines TRBV29-1 with TRBJ2-2; TRBD1 or TRBD2 may be the D gene (5 bases each). Germline CDR1 and CDR2: SQVTM and ANQGSEA. CDR3 size: 13 residues. The V end lost 7 bases, the J end lost 1 base, and 10 bases lay between the germline ends. The CDR3 DNA is TGCAGCGGGGGACGGATGAACACCGGGGAGCTGTTTTTT. This codes for CSGGRMNTGELFF.

This clonotype was detected only a few times. The chain joins TRBV5-1 to TRBJ2-1; D gene uncertain. Deletions cut 6 bases from V and 4 bases from J, with 8 bases between. The CDR3 contains 12 residues. Germline V gives CDR1 SGHRS, CDR2 YFSETQ. CDR3 loop: CASNQAYNEQFF. The DNA for the CDR3 is TGCGCCAGCAACCAGGCGTACAATGAGCAGTTCTTC. Full variable domain (missing parts from reference TRBV5-1 and TRBJ2-1): KAGVTQTPRYLIKTRGQQVTLSCSPISGHRSVSWYQQTPGQGLQFLFEYFSETQRNKGNFPGRFSGRQFSNSRSEMNVSTLELGDSALYLCASNQAYNEQFFGPGTRLTVL.

This chain links TRBV29-1 with TRBJ2-1; possible D gene TRBD2, 6 bases. The CDR3 has 14 amino acids. Germline values: CDR1 SQVTM, CDR2 ANQGSEA. V gave up 4 bases and J gave up 3 bases, with 13 bases separating them. The CDR3 sequence: CSVAFAGLYNEQFF. The CDR3 DNA follows: TGCAGCGTTGCCTTTGCGGGACTCTACAATGAGCAGTTCTTC.